This T cell receptor beta chain was obtained from a study of graft-versus-host responses after intestinal transplantation (dated by TCRdb to about 2021). The study in broad terms: The transplants that recipients got were multivisceral, liver-intestinal, or isolated intestinal. Anti-thymocyte globulin induction was given to all recipients, followed by maintenance tacrolimus and steroids for approximately 3 years. After intestinal transplantation, graft-versus-host and host-versus-graft alloreactive T cell clones in the graft, circulation and bone marrow were tracked using bulk TCR-beta CDR3 sequencing. Alloreactive clones were identified by sequencing pre-transplant mixed lymphocyte reaction products and comparing these products with unstimulated pre-transplant donor and recipient T cells. The cohort enrolled roughly 25 intestinal transplant recipients including one retransplant, and a few patients lacking pretransplant specimens were excluded. Donor T cell macrochimerism was defined as a peak of at least 4% donor T cells among recipient peripheral blood mononuclear cells. Rather than being sequenced by the commercial service, samples from a few later patients were sequenced in-house on an Illumina MiSeq and processed with MiXCR. Study-wide conclusions, independent of this receptor: GvH clones turned up in recipient bone marrow, with some appearing earlier in ileal mucosa or blood, a pattern consistent with an intestinal mucosal origin. Peak levels of circulating GvH clones were associated with declines in HvG clones early after transplant. The conclusions were limited by the relatively low number and heterogeneity of the intestinal transplant patients. In the allografts of patients with donor T cell macrochimerism, GvH to HvG T cell clonal ratios were high.

Receptor libraries were prepared by the immunoSEQ multiplex PCR assay. For most patients, high-throughput TCR-beta CDR3 sequencing of genomic DNA was performed by Adaptive Biotechnologies. Per the source publication's procedure: TCR sequencing data for over 15 patients were retrieved from Adaptive's ImmunoSEQ software; a few other patients were processed with MiXCR and VDJtools. CDR3 nucleotide sequences shared by donor and recipient were removed because the origin of these sequences could not be assigned. Alloreactive clones required at least 2-fold expansion over unstimulated cells and minimum CFSE-low frequency of 0.002% (template counts) or 0.001% (read counts). Clones detected in sequenced pre-transplant spleen, lymph node, or MLR CFSE-low populations of the donor or recipient were defined as mappable. The cumulative frequency of alloreactive clones was calculated as a percentage of all sequences, weighted by copy number. In TCRdb, the immuneACCESS table is reduced to in-frame sequences with V and J assigned. These tables do not hold every clone; where another copy was compared, an unresolved V gene accounts for under half, and the others remain unexplained. The DNA was the basis for D and trimming; V, J and clone size are from that table. This sample has about 10,000 clones in its table, and just under 95% of those were observed once. The top ten clones comprise approximately 2% of the sample.

The CDR3, cysteine through phenylalanine, is 13 amino acids long. Left in the record is the CDR3 DNA by itself, 39 bases read in frame from the first base. The germline V gene gives CDR1 as SGHRS and CDR2 as YFSETQ. The germline ends are 8 bases apart after V is trimmed by 2 bases and J by 2 bases. A note on this clone: The antigen this receptor binds is unknown. No qualities accompany the bases; no much larger clone lies one base away.

Blood samples were collected up to 4 times in the first month after transplant and then at least monthly when available. The receptor was derived from a human patient who received an intestinal transplant, so some T cells may come from the graft donor. The rearrangement combines TRBV5-1 with TRBJ2-7, with no D gene named confidently. Sample: PBMCs, taken 8 days after intestinal transplant. The CDR3 sequence is CASSFDLPYEQYF. The DNA sequence is given as TGCGCCAGCAGCTTCGACCTACCCTACGAGCAGTACTTC.